This TCR beta chain was documented in a study of T cell responses to AZD1222 COVID-19 vaccine (dated by TCRdb to the early 2020s). For the wider study: AZD1222 recipients with second doses at about 4 weeks or about 12 weeks were pooled, because spike-specific TCR depth and breadth did not differ between schedules. TCR sequencing covered roughly 230 trial participants: nearly 210 given two doses of AZD1222 and 26 given two doses of MenACWY control vaccine. Trial participants were enrolled by age into 18-55, 56-69 and 70-plus year subgroups, with around 150, 28 and 57 TCR-sequenced participants respectively.

A word on this clone: No cognate antigen has been identified for it. Qualities for individual bases were not recorded, and no much larger clone is one base off.

The CDR3 regions of human TCRbeta chains were subjected to immunosequencing. The study's own analysis went as follows. Repertoire TCRs were checked for matches against a reference library of SARS-CoV-2-specific TCRs that had been generated using the MIRA antigen-specificity platform. Breadth was defined as the fraction of unique TCRs that were SARS-CoV-2-associated, and depth was defined as the fraction of total T cells that were SARS-CoV-2-associated. Using the MIRA data, each spike-specific TCR was mapped to the spike region that the TCR reacts to and placed in a CD4 or CD8 class. Log10-transformed breadth and depth values were compared by one-way ANOVA with Sidak's multiple comparisons tests. TCRdb mirrors the immuneACCESS table, restricted to in-frame sequences. Some clones are absent from its copies; in checked studies, under half trace to an unresolved V gene, and the reason for the others is unknown. V, J and clone size reflect that table, while D and trimming were determined from the DNA. The sample yields roughly 96,000 clones; roughly 90% were counted once. 2.8% of the sample is taken by the ten largest.

The time point label, read with the paper, signifies: baseline before first vaccination. Vaccinee samples were obtained from the UK trials COV001 and COV002, which included a single-blind randomized controlled phase 2/3 trial of AZD1222 (ChAdOx1 nCoV-19) in healthy adults. Trial participant PBMC samples were collected at day 0 and day 28 after the second dose for TCRbeta chain sequencing. Summary of the overall study and its limitations: After two AZD1222 doses, spike-specific TCR breadth and depth were significantly higher than at day 0 and than in MenACWY recipients. Reportedly, close to half of the unique spike-specific TCRs recognized epitopes lying outside the regions that are mutated in the B.1.351 and B.1.1.7 variants. Because no day 14 peak-response samples were available, the repertoires could be characterized only after the peak T cell response. Only five or six AZD1222 recipients were SARS-CoV-2 seropositive at baseline, limiting conclusions about previously exposed vaccinees. Vaccine-associated CD4 TCRs spanned the whole spike protein, with dominant responses in regions 160-218 and 743-854. Participants were mostly white British and included more females than males, and it was suggested by the authors that clonal diversity may have been underestimated. The 56-69-year group was small, and its depth increase did not reach significance, likely because of low power.

Sequenced material: peripheral blood, taken on day 0 of AZD1222 vaccination. This TCR was sampled from an adult in good health.

In nucleotides, the sequence is TGTGCCAGCAGCTTAGCTTGGACTAGCGGGAGTGGCTCCTACGAGCAGTACTTC. Its translation is CASSLAWTSGSGSYEQYF. The receptor chain draws on TRBV7-8 and TRBJ2-7; TRBD2 lines up with 13 middle nucleotides. The CDR3 spans 18 residues, from the cysteine through the phenylalanine. Here the CDR3 DNA is all that survives: 54 bases in frame from base 1. In the germline V gene, CDR1 corresponds to SGHVS and CDR2 to FQNEAQ. V ends up 0 bases short and J 0 bases short, with an unmatched junction base count of 5.